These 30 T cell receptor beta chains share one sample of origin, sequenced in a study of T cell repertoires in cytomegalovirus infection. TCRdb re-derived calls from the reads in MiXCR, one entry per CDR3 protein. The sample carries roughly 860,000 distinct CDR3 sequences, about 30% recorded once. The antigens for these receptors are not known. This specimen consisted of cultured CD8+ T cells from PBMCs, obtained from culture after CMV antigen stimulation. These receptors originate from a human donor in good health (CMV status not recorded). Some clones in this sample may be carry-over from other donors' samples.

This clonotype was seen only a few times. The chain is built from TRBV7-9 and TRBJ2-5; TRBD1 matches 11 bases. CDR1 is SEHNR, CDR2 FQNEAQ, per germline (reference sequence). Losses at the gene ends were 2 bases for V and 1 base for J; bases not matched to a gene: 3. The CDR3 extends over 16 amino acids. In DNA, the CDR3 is TGTGCCAGCAGCTTACTGGGGACAGGGGGCCAAGAGACCCAGTACTTC. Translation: CASSLLGTGGQETQYF.

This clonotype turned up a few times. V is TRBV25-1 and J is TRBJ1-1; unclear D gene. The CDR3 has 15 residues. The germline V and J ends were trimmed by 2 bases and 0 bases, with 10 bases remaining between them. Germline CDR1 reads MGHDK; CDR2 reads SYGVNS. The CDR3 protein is CASSEVNRLNTEAFF. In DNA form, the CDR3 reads TGTGCCAGCAGTGAAGTTAACAGATTGAACACTGAAGCTTTCTTT.

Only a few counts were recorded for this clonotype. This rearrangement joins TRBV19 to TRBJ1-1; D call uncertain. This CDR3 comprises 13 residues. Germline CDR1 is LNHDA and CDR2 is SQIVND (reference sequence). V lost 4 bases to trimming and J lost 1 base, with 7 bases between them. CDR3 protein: CASSNDGNTEAFF. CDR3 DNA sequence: TGTGCCAGTAGTAACGACGGGAACACTGAAGCTTTCTTT. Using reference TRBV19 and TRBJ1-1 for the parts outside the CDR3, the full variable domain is DGGITQSPKYLFRKEGQNVTLSCEQNLNHDAMYWYRQDPGQGLRLIYYSQIVNDFQKGDIAEGYSVSREKKESFPLTVTSAQKNPTAFYLCASSNDGNTEAFFGQGTRLTVV.

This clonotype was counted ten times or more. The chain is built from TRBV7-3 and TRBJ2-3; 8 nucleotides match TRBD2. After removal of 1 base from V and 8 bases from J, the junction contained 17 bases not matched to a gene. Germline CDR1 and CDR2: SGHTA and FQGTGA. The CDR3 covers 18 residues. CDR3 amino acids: CASSLKRSMRGESGTQYF. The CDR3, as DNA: TGTGCCAGCAGCTTAAAACGGTCGATGCGGGGGGAATCGGGTACGCAGTATTTT.

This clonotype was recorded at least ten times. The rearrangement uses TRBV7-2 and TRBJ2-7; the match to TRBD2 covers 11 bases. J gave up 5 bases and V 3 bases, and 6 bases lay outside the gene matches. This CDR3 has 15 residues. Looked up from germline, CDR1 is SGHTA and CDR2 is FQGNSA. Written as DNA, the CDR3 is TGTGCCAGCAGCTTCGCTAGCGGGGGGTTCAACGAGCAGTACTTC. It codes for CASSFASGGFNEQYF.

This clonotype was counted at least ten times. This CDR3 reads CASSYEGGARQGRRQPQHF. For the CDR3, the DNA is TGTGCCAGCAGTTACGAGGGAGGTGCTAGACAAGGGAGGCGTCAGCCCCAGCATTTT. The chain combines TRBV6-2 or TRBV6-3 with TRBJ1-5; D uncertain. The CDR3 spans 19 residues. Germline V gives CDR1 MNHEY, CDR2 SVGEGT. V was trimmed by 2 bases and J by 6 bases, leaving 26 bases between them.

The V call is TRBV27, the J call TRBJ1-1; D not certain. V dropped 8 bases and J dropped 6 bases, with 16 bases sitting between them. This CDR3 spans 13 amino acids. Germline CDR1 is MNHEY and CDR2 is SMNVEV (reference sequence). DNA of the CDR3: TGTGCCAGCTGGAACAACGACGGCCCTGAAGCTTTCTTT. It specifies CASWNNDGPEAFF.

CDR3 residues: CASSRLTGTQPTDTQYF. The CDR3 DNA reads TGTGCCAGCTCGCGTTTGACCGGGACTCAACCCACAGATACGCAGTATTTT. The rearrangement uses TRBV18 and TRBJ2-3, with D perhaps matching TRBD2 (6 bases). CDR3 length equals 17 residues. V lost 6 bases, J lost 2 bases, and 21 bases lay in between. The germline V gene has CDR1 KGHSH and CDR2 LQKENI.

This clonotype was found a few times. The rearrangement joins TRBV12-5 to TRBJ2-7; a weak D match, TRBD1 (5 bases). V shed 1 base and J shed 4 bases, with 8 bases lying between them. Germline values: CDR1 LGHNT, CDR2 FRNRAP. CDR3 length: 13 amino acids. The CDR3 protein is CASGLGTPYEQYF. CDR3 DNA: TGTGCTAGTGGTTTGGGGACACCTTACGAGCAGTACTTC.

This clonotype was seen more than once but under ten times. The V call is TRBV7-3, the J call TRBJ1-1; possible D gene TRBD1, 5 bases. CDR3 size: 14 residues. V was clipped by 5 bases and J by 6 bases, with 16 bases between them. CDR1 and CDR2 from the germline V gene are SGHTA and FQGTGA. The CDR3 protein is CASSPRGGIPEAFF. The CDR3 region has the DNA TGTGCCAGCAGCCCGCGGGGGGGGATCCCTGAAGCTTTCTTT.

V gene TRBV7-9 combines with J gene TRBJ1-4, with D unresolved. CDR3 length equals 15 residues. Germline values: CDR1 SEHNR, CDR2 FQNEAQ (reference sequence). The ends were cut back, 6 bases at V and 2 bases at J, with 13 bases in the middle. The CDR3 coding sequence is TGTGCCAGCAGTGCAGACCGGGCGACTAATGAAAAACTGTTTTTT. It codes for CASSADRATNEKLFF.

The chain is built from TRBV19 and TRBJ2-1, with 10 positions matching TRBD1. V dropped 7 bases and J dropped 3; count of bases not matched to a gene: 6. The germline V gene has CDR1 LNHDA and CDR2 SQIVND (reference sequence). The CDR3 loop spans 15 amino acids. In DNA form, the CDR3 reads TGTGCCAGTACCCCGGGACAGGGGCTCTACAATGAGCAGTTCTTC. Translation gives CASTPGQGLYNEQFF.

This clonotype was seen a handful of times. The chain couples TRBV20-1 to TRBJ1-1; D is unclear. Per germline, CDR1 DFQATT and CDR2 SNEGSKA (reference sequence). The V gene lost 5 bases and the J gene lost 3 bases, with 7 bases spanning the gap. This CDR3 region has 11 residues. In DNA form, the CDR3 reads TGCAGTGCTCTTGATTACACTGAAGCTTTCTTT. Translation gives CSALDYTEAFF.

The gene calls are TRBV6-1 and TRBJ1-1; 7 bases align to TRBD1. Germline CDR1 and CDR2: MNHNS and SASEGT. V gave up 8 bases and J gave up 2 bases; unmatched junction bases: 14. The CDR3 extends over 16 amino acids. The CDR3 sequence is CASPAQGNEGNTEAFF. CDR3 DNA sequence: TGTGCCAGCCCCGCACAGGGGAATGAGGGAAACACTGAAGCTTTCTTT.

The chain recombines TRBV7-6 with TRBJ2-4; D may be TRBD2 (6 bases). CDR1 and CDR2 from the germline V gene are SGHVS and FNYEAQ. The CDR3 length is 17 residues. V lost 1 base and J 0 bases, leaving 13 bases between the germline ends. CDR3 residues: CASSLVGGDLAKNIQYF. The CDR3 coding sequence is TGTGCCAGCAGCTTAGTGGGCGGGGACTTAGCCAAAAACATTCAGTACTTC.

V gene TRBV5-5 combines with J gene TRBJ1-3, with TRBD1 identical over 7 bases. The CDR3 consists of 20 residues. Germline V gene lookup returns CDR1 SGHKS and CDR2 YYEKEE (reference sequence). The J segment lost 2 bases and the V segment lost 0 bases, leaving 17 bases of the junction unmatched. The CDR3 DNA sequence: TGTGCCAGCAGCTTGGTTCGGAGCGGACAGGCGACTACCCCTGGAAACACCATATATTTT. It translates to CASSLVRSGQATTPGNTIYF.

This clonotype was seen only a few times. The CDR3 DNA is TGTGCTAGTGGTTTTGAGTCGGGGTCTCTTGGGTCCTATAATTCACCCCTCCACTTT. Translating gives CASGFESGSLGSYNSPLHF. This sequence joins TRBV12-5 and TRBJ1-6; D is uncertain. Germline V gene sequence: CDR1 LGHNT, CDR2 FRNRAP. The CDR3 totals 19 residues. The ends were cut back, 3 bases at V and 1 base at J, with 19 bases in the middle.

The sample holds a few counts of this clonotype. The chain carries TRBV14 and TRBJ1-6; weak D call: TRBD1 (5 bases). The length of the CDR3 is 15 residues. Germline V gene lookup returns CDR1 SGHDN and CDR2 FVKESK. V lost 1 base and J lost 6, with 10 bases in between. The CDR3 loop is CASSQGGGVNSPLHF. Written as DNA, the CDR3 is TGTGCCAGCAGCCAAGGTGGAGGGGTTAATTCACCCCTCCACTTT.

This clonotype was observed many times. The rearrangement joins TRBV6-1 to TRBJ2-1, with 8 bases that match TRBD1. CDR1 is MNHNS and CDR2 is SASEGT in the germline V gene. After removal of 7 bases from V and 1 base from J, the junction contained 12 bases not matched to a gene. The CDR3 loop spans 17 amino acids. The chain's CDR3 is CASNPFLRDRSYNEQFF. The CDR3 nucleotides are TGTGCCAGCAACCCATTCCTCCGGGACAGGTCCTACAATGAGCAGTTCTTC.

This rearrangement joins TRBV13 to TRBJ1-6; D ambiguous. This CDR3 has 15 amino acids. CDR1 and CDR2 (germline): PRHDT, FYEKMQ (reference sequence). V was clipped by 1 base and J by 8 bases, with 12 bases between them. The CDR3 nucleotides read TGTGCCAGCAGCTTAGTGGGGAGGGCTGATTCACCCCTCCACTTT. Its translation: CASSLVGRADSPLHF. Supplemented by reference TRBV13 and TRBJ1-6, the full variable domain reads AAGVIQSPRHLIKEKRETATLKCYPIPRHDTVYWYQQGPGQDPQFLISFYEKMQSDKGSIPDRFSAQQFSDYHSELNMSSLELGDSALYFCASSLVGRADSPLHFGNGTRLTVT.

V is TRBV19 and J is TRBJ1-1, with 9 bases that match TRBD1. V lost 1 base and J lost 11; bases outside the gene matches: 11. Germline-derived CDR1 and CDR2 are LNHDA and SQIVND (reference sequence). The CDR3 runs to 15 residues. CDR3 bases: TGTGCCAGTAGTATAGTAGGGGGATTCGGGACAGGGGCTTTCTTT. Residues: CASSIVGGFGTGAFF.

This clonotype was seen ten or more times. The CDR3 bases are TGTGCCAGCAGCTTACTGACGACTCTGGCGAAGGAGACCCAGTACTTC. It codes for CASSLLTTLAKETQYF. The chain uses TRBV7-8 and TRBJ2-5; D call uncertain. Germline CDR1 is SGHVS and CDR2 is FQNEAQ. V was trimmed by 2 bases and J by 5 bases, leaving 18 bases between them. This CDR3 has 16 amino acids.

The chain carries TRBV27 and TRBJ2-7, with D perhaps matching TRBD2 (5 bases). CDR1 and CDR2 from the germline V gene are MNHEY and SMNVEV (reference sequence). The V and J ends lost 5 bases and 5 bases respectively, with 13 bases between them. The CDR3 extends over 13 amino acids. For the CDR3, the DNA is TGTGCCAGCAGTCCGACCCGGAGGAACGAGCAGTACGTC. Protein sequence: CASSPTRRNEQYV.

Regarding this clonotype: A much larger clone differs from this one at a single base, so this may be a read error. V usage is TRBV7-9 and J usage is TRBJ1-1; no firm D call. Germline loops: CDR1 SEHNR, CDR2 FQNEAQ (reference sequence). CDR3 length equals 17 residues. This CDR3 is CVSSLRAELSMNTEAFF. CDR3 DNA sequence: TGTGTCAGCAGCTTGAGAGCAGAACTTTCGATGAACACTGAAGCTTTCTTT.

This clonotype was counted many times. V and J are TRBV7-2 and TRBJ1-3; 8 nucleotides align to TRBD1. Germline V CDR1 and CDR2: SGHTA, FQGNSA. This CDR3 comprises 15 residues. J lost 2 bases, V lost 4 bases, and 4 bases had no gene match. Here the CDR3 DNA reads TGTGCCAGCAGCTCCGACAGGGGAACTGGAAACACCATATATTTT. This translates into CASSSDRGTGNTIYF.

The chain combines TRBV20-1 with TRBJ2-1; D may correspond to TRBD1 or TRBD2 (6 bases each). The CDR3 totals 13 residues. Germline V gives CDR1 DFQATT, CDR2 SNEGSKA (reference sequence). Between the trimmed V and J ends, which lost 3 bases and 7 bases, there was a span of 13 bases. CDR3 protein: CSARPRGRNEQFF. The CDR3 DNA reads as TGCAGTGCTAGGCCACGGGGGCGGAATGAGCAGTTCTTC.

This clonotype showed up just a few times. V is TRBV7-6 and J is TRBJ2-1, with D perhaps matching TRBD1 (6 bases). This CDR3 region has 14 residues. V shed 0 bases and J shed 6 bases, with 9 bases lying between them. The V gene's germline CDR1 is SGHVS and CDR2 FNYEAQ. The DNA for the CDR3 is TGTGCCAGCAGCTTAGCGGGGGCGTTCAATGAGCAGTTCTTC. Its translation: CASSLAGAFNEQFF.

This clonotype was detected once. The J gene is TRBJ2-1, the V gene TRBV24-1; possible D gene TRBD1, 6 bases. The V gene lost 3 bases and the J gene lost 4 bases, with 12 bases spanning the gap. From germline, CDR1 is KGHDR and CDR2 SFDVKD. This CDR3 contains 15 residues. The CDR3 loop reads CATSDPADRYNEQFF. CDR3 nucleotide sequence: TGTGCCACCAGTGATCCCGCGGACAGATACAATGAGCAGTTCTTC.

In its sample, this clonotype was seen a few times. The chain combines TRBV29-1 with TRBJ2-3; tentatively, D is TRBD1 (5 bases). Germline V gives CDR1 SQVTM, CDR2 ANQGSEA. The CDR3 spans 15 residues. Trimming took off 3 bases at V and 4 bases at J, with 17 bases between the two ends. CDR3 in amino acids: CSVEDARYRPDTQYF. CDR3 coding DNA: TGCAGCGTTGAGGATGCCCGCTACAGGCCAGATACGCAGTATTTT.

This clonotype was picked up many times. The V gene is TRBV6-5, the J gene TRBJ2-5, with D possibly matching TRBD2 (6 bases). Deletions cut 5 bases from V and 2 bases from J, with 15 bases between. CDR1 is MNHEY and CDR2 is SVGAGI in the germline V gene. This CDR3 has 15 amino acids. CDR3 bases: TGTGCCAGCAGTCCGGGACTCGGACTTCAAGAGACCCAGTACTTC. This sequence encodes CASSPGLGLQETQYF.